This T cell receptor (beta chain) comes out of a study of a mutant IDH1 vaccine in newly diagnosed glioma (dated by TCRdb to 2020 to 2023). With regard to the full study: Across visits V03 through V10, patients got a total of eight vaccinations, given in weeks 1, 3, 5, 7, 11, 15, 19 and 23. Vaccination was initiated 4-6 weeks after radiotherapy alone, or concurrently with temozolomide cycles in the chemotherapy-containing groups. Of the roughly 34 treated patients, approximately 62% were male and around 38% were female, and a mean age of approximately 40 years was recorded. Prior to enrollment, patients had been given standard therapy consisting of radiotherapy alone, temozolomide alone, or radiochemotherapy with temozolomide, with the combination given to most patients. Peripheral blood was drawn at six visits: V03 (baseline), V05, V07, V10, V12 and V13. Longitudinal TCRB deep sequencing was done for 25 to 30 treated patients, wherever samples were available for exploratory analyses. General conclusions and limits of the study: No apparent relationship was observed between pseudoprogression and alterations in the top peripheral T cell clonotypes detected by TCRB sequencing. It was noted by the authors that analyses of patient blood samples could not be reproduced owing to sample limitations. Immune responses induced by the vaccine were seen in around 93% of patients across multiple MHC alleles. PBMC samples for TCRB deep sequencing were selected based on availability.

According to the study, the label for this sample's time point signals: week 23, last vaccination. Each vaccine dose was 300 ug of a 20-mer mutant IDH1 peptide in Montanide, given subcutaneously with topical imiquimod. Newly diagnosed WHO grade 3 or 4 IDH1-mutant astrocytomas showing loss of nuclear ATRX were present in the donors. The samples were drawn from NOA16, a multicentre, single-arm, open-label phase I trial in Germany that tested a mutant IDH1 peptide vaccine in humans for the first time. Genomic DNA for TCRB sequencing was isolated from EDTA blood with the DNeasy Blood and Tissue Kit. Turning to this clone: What this receptor recognizes is not known. No much larger clone is present one base from it, and per-base qualities are unavailable.

Libraries were made using the immunoSEQ multiplex PCR assay. Rearranged TCR beta chain sequences were amplified with the hsTCRB Kit following the manufacturer's protocol. Sequencing of TCRB libraries was carried out on an Illumina MiSeq. As for the original processing: The proprietary platform of the kit vendor was used for demultiplexing, trimming and gene mapping. TCRdb mirrors the immuneACCESS table, restricted to in-frame sequences. Some clones are absent from its copies; in checked studies, under half trace to an unresolved V gene, and the reason for the others is unknown. That table is the source of V, J and clone size, and D and trimming were worked out from the DNA. Present in this sample are 35,000 to 50,000 clones, roughly 90% of which were seen just once. Roughly 4% of the sample belongs to the ten largest clones. Inclusive of the bounding cysteine and phenylalanine, the CDR3 is 18 residues long. The DNA shown is the 54-base CDR3, in frame from base 1. From the germline V gene (reference sequence), CDR1 is LNHDA and CDR2 is SQIVND. Trimming removed 4 bases from V and 3 bases from J; the gene matches leave 10 bases unexplained.

This sequence was found in a man aged 50-59 years with glioma. This sequence uses TRBV19 and TRBJ2-1, and 12 junction bases match TRBD2. Specimen: PBMCs, collected from a glioma patient whose treatment included an IDH1 peptide vaccine. The CDR3 region has the sequence CASSTLPRTSGVYNEQFF. At the DNA level, the sequence is TGTGCCAGTAGTACCCTACCAAGGACTAGCGGGGTCTACAATGAGCAGTTCTTC. Reference TRBV19 and TRBJ2-1 genes cover what lies past the CDR3, so the full variable domain is DGGITQSPKYLFRKEGQNVTLSCEQNLNHDAMYWYRQDPGQGLRLIYYSQIVNDFQKGDIAEGYSVSREKKESFPLTVTSAQKNPTAFYLCASSTLPRTSGVYNEQFFGPGTRLTVL.